One sample yielded the 3 T cell receptor beta chains listed below, sequenced in a study of cytomegalovirus exposure and HLA in healthy donors. With 60 Vbeta and 13 Jbeta primers, the PCR was carried out. Produced via immunoSEQ multiplex PCR; TCRdb's table is partial and in-frame only. Of more than 150,000 clones listed, about 83% are singletons. The source material was PBMCs. These receptors all come from a woman aged 25 to 45 in good health and CMV-seropositive.

V usage is TRBV11-3 and J usage is TRBJ1-3; 9 bases align to TRBD1. The germline V gene encodes CDR1 SGHNT and CDR2 YENEEA. The CDR3 totals 16 residues. The V gene end was trimmed by 3 bases and the J gene end by 2 bases; junction bases not matched to a gene: 5. CDR3 sequence reads: CASSLGQGEAGNTIYF. The CDR3 DNA is TGTGCCAGCAGCTTGGGACAGGGAGAAGCTGGAAACACCATATATTTT.

This chain uses TRBV6-5 with TRBJ1-2, with 9 bases identical to TRBD1. Germline CDR1 is MNHEY and CDR2 is SVGAGI. This CDR3 region has 15 residues. V lost 5 bases, J lost 5 bases, and 9 bases stayed unmatched. The CDR3 coding sequence is TGTGCCAGCAGTCCCGGACAGGGGAGGCTTTATGGCTACACCTTC. Amino acid sequence: CASSPGQGRLYGYTF.

The J gene is TRBJ2-5, the V gene TRBV25-1, with a possible D match to TRBD1 (6 bases). The J call may be faulty, since TRBJ2-7 better matches the DNA end. The CDR3 spans 15 residues. Germline CDR1 is MGHDK and CDR2 is SYGVNS. CDR3: CASRSSRDILYEQYF. The CDR3 DNA is TGTGCCAGCAGATCCTCCCGGGACATACTCTACGAGCAGTACTTC.